This TCR beta chain was observed in a study of T cell repertoires in cytomegalovirus infection. Overall study context: Public TCR beta signatures were indicative of both CMV infection and a matching HLA type.

V was cut by 0 bases and J by 7 bases, with 9 bases left in between. The CDR3 is 13 amino acids. Germline V lookup: CDR1 SEHNR, CDR2 FQNEAQ (reference sequence). In its sample, this clonotype was seen many times. Its antigen is not known. One entry per CDR3 protein results from TCRdb running MiXCR on the reads. Here the sample spans approximately 500,000 distinct CDR3 sequences, 16% being singletons. Overall study findings and caveats: Totalled public TCR beta family frequency picked out people who carried CMV plus the relevant HLA. CMV-specific TCR beta clonotypes restricted by HLA-C were the ones dominating the ex vivo response.

The specimen sequenced was CD8+ T cells from PBMCs. The source is a human donor in good health (CMV status not recorded). Some clones in this sample may be carry-over from other donors' samples. The chain uses TRBV7-9 and TRBJ1-1; no reliable D call. CDR3 loop: CASSLAGGVEAFF. CDR3 bases: TGTGCCAGCAGCTTAGCGGGAGGAGTTGAAGCTTTCTTT. Combining the CDR3 with reference TRBV7-9 and TRBJ1-1 gives the whole variable domain DTGVSQNPRHKITKRGQNVTFRCDPISEHNRLYWYRQTLGQGPEFLTYFQNEAQLEKSRLLSDRFSAERPKGSFSTLEIQRTEQGDSAMYLCASSLAGGVEAFFGQGTRLTVV.